Listed below are T cell receptor beta chains from one sample, sequenced in a study of blood T cell repertoires in COVID-19. Here immunoSEQ multiplex PCR was the method, and the copy in TCRdb shows in-frame clones only, minus some. The data hold about 320,000 clones, with roughly 90% observed a single time. Input material: PBMCs or T cells enriched from blood (not recorded which). The origin of the receptors is a woman aged 25 to 39 who had been exposed to COVID-19. Each CDR3 is given with its conserved first and last residue. Fields, in order: CDR3 length, V gene, J gene, D gene, clone size, CDR3 DNA, CDR3 protein. The D gene is left open where the match is weak. A clone size is listed for some rows: how often the clone was seen (once, few, many), or a class if it is expanded.

12	TRBV20-1	TRBJ1-2	NA	NA	TGCAGTGCTAGTACAGGGCGAGGGGGCTACACCTTC	CSASTGRGGYTF
16	TRBV9	TRBJ2-5	TRBD1	NA	TGTGCCAGCAGCGTACGCGGACAGGGGCCTCAAGGGACCCAGTACTTC	CASSVRGQGPQGTQYF
15	TRBV4-2	TRBJ2-2	NA	NA	TGTGCCAGCAGCCACCCGACAGTGAACACCGGGGAGCTGTTTTTT	CASSHPTVNTGELFF
17	TRBV4-3	TRBJ2-5	TRBD2	NA	TGCGCCAGCAGCCAGGCGGCAGGGTTTACCGGGGGGGAGACCCAGTACTTC	CASSQAAGFTGGETQYF
15	TRBV18	TRBJ1-1	NA	NA	TGTGCCAGCTCACCACCGAGCCAGGGAGGAACTGAAGCTTTCTTT	CASSPPSQGGTEAFF
15	TRBV24-1	TRBJ1-2	NA	NA	TGTGCCACCAGTGATCCGGAGACGGAGTTGAGAGGCTACACCTTC	CATSDPETELRGYTF
15	TRBV5-1	TRBJ1-2	TRBD1	NA	TGCGCCAGCAGCCCCACCGGGACAGGGGTCTATGGCTACACCTTC	CASSPTGTGVYGYTF
14	TRBV3-1/TRBV3-2	TRBJ1-6	NA	NA	TGTGCCAGCAGCCAAGTGGTAGGAGATTCACCCCTCCACTTT	CASSQVVGDSPLHF
15	TRBV6-5	TRBJ1-5	NA	NA	TGTGCCAGCAGTTATTCGCCGGAGCTAAGTCAGCCCCAGCATTTT	CASSYSPELSQPQHF
13	TRBV10-3	TRBJ1-2	NA	NA	TGTGCCATCAGTGACGACAGGAGATATGGCTACACCTTC	CAISDDRRYGYTF
15	TRBV7-9	TRBJ2-2	NA	NA	TGTGCCAGCAGCTTAGGACTAGGGAACACCGGGGAGCTGTTTTTT	CASSLGLGNTGELFF
15	TRBV13	TRBJ2-5	NA	once	TGTGCCAGCAGCTTGGCGGGGATGAATCAAGAGACCCAGTACTTC	CASSLAGMNQETQYF
12	TRBV2	TRBJ1-2	NA	NA	TGTGCCAGCAGTCCGGACAGACTTGGCTACACCTTC	CASSPDRLGYTF
14	TRBV4-2	TRBJ1-1	NA	few	TGTGCCAGCAGCCAAGAACCGGTGAACACTGAAGCTTTCTTT	CASSQEPVNTEAFF
14	TRBV7-2	TRBJ1-3	NA	NA	TGTGCCAGCAGCCCCCAGGGCGTTGGAAACACCATATATTTT	CASSPQGVGNTIYF
16	TRBV5-1	TRBJ2-3	TRBD2	NA	TGCGCCAGCAGCTTGACCCTAGCGGGGGGGCCGAATACGCAGTATTTT	CASSLTLAGGPNTQYF
14	TRBV4-1	TRBJ2-5	TRBD2	NA	TGCGCCAGCAGCCAAACTAGCGGCCAAGAGACCCAGTACTTC	CASSQTSGQETQYF
16	TRBV5-1	TRBJ1-6	NA	NA	TGCGCCAGCAGCTTGGGGCGCCAGGGGCTAGATTCACCCCTCCACTTT	CASSLGRQGLDSPLHF
14	TRBV28	TRBJ1-1	TRBD1	NA	TGTGCCAGCAGACACCGTCGACAGGGAGGTGAAGCTTTCTTT	CASRHRRQGGEAFF
15	TRBV5-1	TRBJ1-2	TRBD1	NA	TGCGCCAGCAGCTTGCCGGGACAGGGATCCCATGGCTACACCTTC	CASSLPGQGSHGYTF
14	TRBV21-1	TRBJ2-3	NA	NA	TGTGCCAGCAGCCCCCACCGACAGGTAGGTACGCAGTATTTT	CASSPHRQVGTQYF
17	TRBV28	TRBJ1-2	TRBD1	NA	TGTGCCAGCAGTTTATTGGGACAGGGCCTGACTAACTATGGCTACACCTTC	CASSLLGQGLTNYGYTF
15	TRBV10-3	TRBJ2-3	TRBD1	NA	TGTGCCATCAGGGCGGACAGGGGAGGCACAGATACGCAGTATTTT	CAIRADRGGTDTQYF
13	TRBV7-8	TRBJ1-2	NA	once	TGTGCCAGCAGCTTTTTAGGGAGAGATGGCTACACCTTC	CASSFLGRDGYTF
15	TRBV5-5	TRBJ1-1	NA	NA	TGTGCCAGCAGCCCTCTGGCAGGGGTATACACTGAAGCTTTCTTT	CASSPLAGVYTEAFF
15	TRBV9	TRBJ1-2	NA	NA	TGTGCCAGCAGCCCCCAAGCGGGCGGCCCTAGGAGCTACACCTTC	CASSPQAGGPRSYTF
15	TRBV5-6	TRBJ2-5	TRBD2	once	TGTGCCAGCAGCCCCGGGACTAGCGTCTTTGAGACCCAGTACTTC	CASSPGTSVFETQYF
15	TRBV4-3	TRBJ1-2	NA	once	TGCGCCAGCAGCCAAGATCTTTCCCTCCTCTATGGCTACACCTTC	CASSQDLSLLYGYTF
16	TRBV29-1	TRBJ2-1	TRBD1	NA	TGCAGCGTTGACCGCACAGGGGTAGGGTCCTACAATGAGCAGTTCTTC	CSVDRTGVGSYNEQFF
17	TRBV5-5	TRBJ1-1	NA	NA	TGTGCCAGCAGCTTTTCCTACAGGGCGAACATGAACACTGAAGCTTTCTTT	CASSFSYRANMNTEAFF
15	TRBV5-1	TRBJ2-2	TRBD1	few	TGCGCCAGCAGCCAAACAGGGGTGTGGGCCGGGGAGCTGTTTTTT	CASSQTGVWAGELFF
12	TRBV7-9	TRBJ1-1	NA	NA	TGTGCCAGCAGGAGGGGAGGCACTGAAGCTTTCTTT	CASRRGGTEAFF
13	TRBV5-1	TRBJ2-5	TRBD2	once	TGCGCCACCTCTCGGGGGGGGCAAGAGACCCAGTACTTC	CATSRGGQETQYF
15	TRBV3-1/TRBV3-2	TRBJ2-6	NA	NA	TGTGCCAGCAGCCAAGAAGGGGCTGGGGCCAACGTCCTGACTTTC	CASSQEGAGANVLTF
13	TRBV5-6	TRBJ1-1	NA	NA	TGTGCCAGCAGCTTAGGGAACGGACTTGAAGCTTTCTTT	CASSLGNGLEAFF
16	TRBV15	TRBJ2-7	TRBD2	NA	TGTGCCACCAGCAGAGAGAGGCGGGGGGTGAGAGACGAGCAGTATTTC	CATSRERRGVRDEQYF
15	TRBV4-1	TRBJ2-2	TRBD2	NA	TGCGCCAGCAGCCGAGGACTAGCGGGGGCCGGGGAGCTGTTTTTT	CASSRGLAGAGELFF
16	TRBV2	TRBJ1-6	NA	NA	TGTGCCAGCAGTGAAGAATGGAGCTCCTATAATTCACCCCTCCACTTT	CASSEEWSSYNSPLHF
14	TRBV7-9	TRBJ1-4	NA	NA	TGTGCCAGCAGCCCCCACAGGGATAATGAAAAACTGTTTTTT	CASSPHRDNEKLFF
16	TRBV4-1	TRBJ1-5	NA	once	TGCGCCAGCAGCCAAGATAGTGGGGGCGGCAATCAGCCCCAGCATTTT	CASSQDSGGGNQPQHF
17	TRBV7-2	TRBJ2-7	TRBD1	NA	TGTGCCAGCAGCTTAGGGTTCGACAGGGGTATTTCCTACGAGCAGTACTTC	CASSLGFDRGISYEQYF
13	TRBV7-3	TRBJ1-2	TRBD1	NA	TGTGCCAGCAGTCCACAGGGGGGCGGTGGCTACACCTTC	CASSPQGGGGYTF
15	TRBV9	TRBJ2-3	NA	few	TGTGCCAGCAGCGTGAGTCAGGGATTAACAGATACGCAGTATTTT	CASSVSQGLTDTQYF
11	TRBV15	TRBJ1-1	NA	NA	TGTGCCACCAGCAGAGTTATTGAAGCTTTCTTT	CATSRVIEAFF
12	TRBV10-3	TRBJ1-1	NA	NA	TGTGCCATCACTGGCAGTATGGCTGAAGCTTTCTTT	CAITGSMAEAFF
15	TRBV5-1	TRBJ2-5	TRBD2	NA	TGCGCCAGCAGCTTGGCCGGGGGGGCCGCCGAGACCCAGTACTTC	CASSLAGGAAETQYF
13	TRBV6-5	TRBJ2-2	NA	NA	TGTGCCGAGGGGGACCTGAACACCGGGGAGCTGTTTTTT	CAEGDLNTGELFF
14	TRBV6-5	TRBJ1-2	NA	NA	TGTGCCAGCAAAGAGAACAGGGCCTACGATGGCTACACCTTC	CASKENRAYDGYTF
14	TRBV3-1/TRBV3-2	TRBJ1-1	TRBD1	NA	TGTGCCAGCAGCCGAACAGGGGCGGGGACTGAAGCTTTCTTT	CASSRTGAGTEAFF
14	TRBV27	TRBJ1-1	NA	NA	TGTGCCAGCAGTTTATTTGCGGCTTTTAGTGAAGCTTTCTTT	CASSLFAAFSEAFF
13	TRBV19	TRBJ1-1	NA	NA	TGTGCCAGTAGTATAGGTAAGAACACTGAAGCTTTCTTT	CASSIGKNTEAFF